This TCR beta chain was sequenced during a study of blood T cell repertoires in COVID-19. Background on the study: COVID-19 samples from acute and convalescent phases originated in the United States, Italy and Spain. From T cells, B-cell-depleted T cells, or PBMCs came the material, which was cDNA or gDNA.

In the source study's methods: Estimation of nucleated cell counts was performed using reference gene primer amplification. Generated by immunoSEQ multiplex PCR, the TCRdb table keeps only in-frame clones and is missing some. Clone size and the V and J calls come from that table; the DNA yielded D and trimming. The sample consists of 100,000 to 120,000 clones, less than 85% of them appearing once. With regard to this clone: One end of the junction fails to match germline, which may point to a read error. The sample holds other DNA sequences that translate to the same CDR3.

Sequenced material: peripheral blood. This TCR came from a woman older than 75 with acute or convalescent COVID-19.

The CDR3 sequence is CASRGLIGETQYF. CDR3 DNA: TGTGCCAGCAGGGGACTAATTGGAGAGACTCAGTACTTC. The V gene is TRBV6-5, the J gene TRBJ2-5; TRBD2 agrees at 7 bases. CDR3 length: 13 residues. In germline, CDR1 is MNHEY, CDR2 SVGAGI.